This T cell receptor beta chain emerged from a study of blood T cell repertoires in COVID-19. This clone has more than one count but fewer than ten. Under the authors' procedure: Using reference gene primer amplification, nucleated cell counts were estimated. Profiling relied on immunoSEQ multiplex PCR, and the TCRdb table lists in-frame clones only, not all of them. That table furnishes V, J and clone size, whereas the DNA furnished D and trimming. This table holds roughly 100,000 clones, 60% to 85% found once. Sequencing was performed on peripheral blood. This clonotype originated in an elderly woman with acute or convalescent COVID-19.

CDR3 nucleotides: TGTGCCAGCAGCTTAGTAGCGGGAGGGCCAAGTGGATCCTACGAGCAGTACTTC. Its protein product is CASSLVAGGPSGSYEQYF. The rearrangement uses TRBV13 and TRBJ2-7; TRBD2 agrees at 11 bases. This CDR3 is built from 18 residues. Germline V gene data show CDR1 as PRHDT and CDR2 as FYEKMQ (reference sequence). The J segment lost 1 base and the V segment lost 1 base, leaving 9 bases of the junction unmatched.